This T cell receptor (beta chain) came from a study of HIV-infected children after antiretroviral therapy interruption. Study-level information: Children had CD4+ above 500, viral load below 50 copies/ml, either treatment arm. Recorded EBV and CMV exposure existed for most children. Interruption-arm sampling covered weeks 0, 12, interruption end (24 or 48), and about 3 years post-study.

This clonotype was seen repeatedly, ten times or more. The junction shows a germline mismatch at one end, possibly a read error. Germline CDR1 reads LNHDA; CDR2 reads SQIVND (reference sequence). The CDR3 loop spans 16 amino acids. Treatment given: PENTA 11 planned treatment interruption arm or continuous ART arm. RNA-based 3' RACE libraries used unique molecular identifiers. TCRdb re-analysed the 3' RACE reads in MiXCR, keeping a single row per CDR3 protein. The sample shows over 35,000 distinct CDR3 sequences, 6.5% of them seen only once. This TCR was sampled from a pool of human donors with HIV. The sequenced sample was CD45RA+ CD4+ T cells from PBMCs, pooled from several time points, obtained from a donor given antiretroviral therapy, either interrupted or continuous. Regarding subset: naive CD4+ CD45RA+ CD45RO- T cells. The V gene is TRBV19, the J gene TRBJ2-1; 7 positions match TRBD2. CDR3 DNA sequence: TGTGCCAGCAGTATAACACTGGGGGGGAACTATGCTGAGCAGTTCTTC. Translating gives CASSITLGGNYAEQFF.